The 21 T cell receptor beta chains presented below share a single source sample, sequenced in a study of blood T cell repertoires in COVID-19. Here immunoSEQ multiplex PCR was the method, and the copy in TCRdb shows in-frame clones only, minus some. The repertoire holds about 210,000 clones, with approximately 80% as singletons. What was sequenced was PBMCs or T cells enriched from blood (not recorded which). The receptors here all came from a man under 40 with acute COVID-19.

The gene calls are TRBV7-2 and TRBJ1-2; a possible D gene is TRBD1 (5 bases). Trimming pared 4 bases from V and 0 bases from J, leaving 12 bases between. Germline assignment: CDR1 SGHTA and CDR2 FQGNSA. CDR3 length: 15 amino acids. The CDR3: CASSYGRASNYGYTF. CDR3 nucleotide sequence: TGTGCCAGCAGCTACGGCAGGGCCTCTAACTATGGCTACACCTTC.

V and J are TRBV3-1 (or the pseudogene TRBV3-2) and TRBJ1-1; 8 bases fit TRBD1. The V gene's germline CDR1 is LGHDT and CDR2 YNNKEL (reference sequence). The CDR3 totals 15 residues. Trimming at V came to 5 bases and at J to 4 bases, leaving 9 bases not matched to a gene. Here the CDR3 reads CASSAFGRGPTEAFF. The CDR3 DNA is TGTGCCAGCAGCGCCTTCGGCAGGGGGCCCACTGAAGCTTTCTTT.

This clone showed up just once. CDR3 in DNA: TGCGCCAGCAGCTCAACTACAGGGGTTCATGACTACACCTTC. Amino acid sequence: CASSSTTGVHDYTF. The J gene is TRBJ1-2, the V gene TRBV5-1, with 7 nucleotides matching TRBD1. This CDR3 region has 14 residues. Trimming at V came to 3 bases and at J to 10 bases, leaving 12 bases not matched to a gene. Per the germline V gene, CDR1 is SGHRS and CDR2 is YFSETQ.

The CDR3 region is CASSQSVYRNYGYTF. CDR3 DNA: TGTGCCAGCAGCCAAAGCGTGTACCGTAACTATGGCTACACCTTC. The genes are TRBV3-1 (or the pseudogene TRBV3-2) and TRBJ1-2; unclear D gene. Trimming took 2 bases from V and 1 from J, leaving 11 bases between them. CDR3 length: 15 residues. Looked up from germline, CDR1 is LGHDT and CDR2 is YNNKEL (reference sequence).

The chain combines TRBV29-1 with TRBJ1-2, with TRBD1 matching 9 bases. The germline V gene has CDR1 SQVTM and CDR2 ANQGSEA. CDR3 length: 15 amino acids. Trimming took 6 bases from V and 3 from J; bases not matched to a gene: 11. The CDR3 nucleotides read TGCAGCGTGGCCCCTAACAGGGGGCGGGACTATGGCTACACCTTC. This encodes CSVAPNRGRDYGYTF.

This rearrangement joins TRBV10-3 to TRBJ2-5, with 7 positions matching TRBD1. After removal of 2 bases from V and 2 bases from J, the junction contained 8 bases not matched to a gene. The CDR3 spans 16 residues. Germline CDR1 is ENHRY and CDR2 is SYGVKD. CDR3 sequence (DNA): TGTGCCATCAGTGAGGACAGGGTGATCGGACAAGAGACCCAGTACTTC. Translating gives CAISEDRVIGQETQYF.

The genes are TRBV3-1 (or the pseudogene TRBV3-2) and TRBJ1-2, with 9 bases matching TRBD1. V shed 7 bases, J shed 8 bases, and the junction held 5 bases outside the gene matches. CDR3 length: 12 residues. Looked up from germline, CDR1 is LGHDT and CDR2 is YNNKEL (reference sequence). CDR3 in DNA: TGTGCCAGCACGGGACAGGGCGGAGGCTACACCTTC. It codes for CASTGQGGGYTF.

This clone was picked up one time. V gene TRBV5-6 combines with J gene TRBJ1-5; D remains unclear. V was shortened by 2 bases and J by 3 bases, with 12 bases between the two germline ends. The CDR3 contains 15 residues. The germline V gene encodes CDR1 SGHDT and CDR2 YYEEEE. The DNA of the CDR3 is TGTGCCAGCAGCTTACAGCAACTCGACAATCAGCCCCAGCATTTT. Translating gives CASSLQQLDNQPQHF.

This sequence joins TRBV5-1 and TRBJ1-6; maybe TRBD1 (5 bases). The length of the CDR3 is 15 residues. The germline V gene has CDR1 SGHRS and CDR2 YFSETQ. Trimming cost V 3 bases and J 2 bases, with 9 bases left between them. CDR3 protein: CASSSGGTYNSPLHF. CDR3 nucleotides: TGCGCCAGCAGCTCTGGGGGGACCTATAATTCACCCCTCCACTTT.

This sequence joins TRBV6-5 and TRBJ2-1; possible D gene TRBD2, 6 bases. With 9 bases removed from V and 5 bases from J, the gap between germline ends came to 14 bases. CDR3 size: 13 residues. The germline CDR1 and CDR2 sequences are MNHEY and SVGAGI. Here the CDR3 reads CASGAPGDNEQFF. In DNA, the CDR3 is TGTGCCAGTGGAGCCCCGGGAGACAATGAGCAGTTCTTC.

Points on this clone: Different DNA sequences within this sample yield the same CDR3. The CDR3 DNA follows: TGTGCCAGCTCACCCCCTCAGGGTCGGCAAGAGACCCAGTACTTC. Encoded protein: CASSPPQGRQETQYF. The chain joins TRBV18 to TRBJ2-5, with D tentatively TRBD1 (5 bases). This CDR3 comprises 15 residues. V shed 3 bases and J shed 2 bases, with 13 bases lying between them. The V gene's germline CDR1 is KGHSH and CDR2 LQKENI. Drawing the rest from reference TRBV18 and TRBJ2-5, the complete variable domain is NAGVMQNPRHLVRRRGQEARLRCSPMKGHSHVYWYRQLPEEGLKFMVYLQKENIIDESGMPKERFSAEFPKEGPSILRIQQVVRGDSAAYFCASSPPQGRQETQYFGPGTRLLVL.

This clone was seen a handful of times. The junction departs from germline at one end; a sequencing error may be responsible. The gene calls are TRBV6-5 and TRBJ2-3; the D gene is possibly TRBD2 (5 bases). Germline CDR1 reads MNHEY; CDR2 reads SVGAGI. The CDR3 runs 15 residues. The CDR3 reads CASSDSSSHTDTQYF. The CDR3 nucleotides are TGTGCCAGCAGTGACTCTAGCAGCCACACAGATACGCAGTATTTT.

The chain carries TRBV4-2 and TRBJ1-5; 8 nucleotides align to TRBD1. V lost 0 bases and J lost 5; bases outside the gene matches: 6. The CDR3 runs 16 residues. Germline CDR1 reads LGHNA; CDR2 reads YNFKEQ. In DNA form, the CDR3 reads TGTGCCAGCAGCCAAGATCCCCCAGGGGGCGATCAGCCCCAGCATTTT. Its protein is CASSQDPPGGDQPQHF.

The V gene is TRBV10-3, the J gene TRBJ1-5, with 7 nucleotides matching TRBD1. The CDR3 runs 14 residues. The ends lost 6 bases at V and 3 bases at J; junction bases unmatched: 5. Germline V lookup: CDR1 ENHRY, CDR2 SYGVKD. CDR3 DNA: TGTGCCATCAGACAGGGACAGCCCAATCAGCCCCAGCATTTT. Translation: CAIRQGQPNQPQHF.

The rearrangement uses TRBV10-3 and TRBJ2-1; 14 positions match TRBD2. Per germline, CDR1 ENHRY and CDR2 SYGVKD. The V and J ends lost 6 bases and 7 bases, in that order; junction bases with no gene match: 5. The CDR3 covers 15 residues. The CDR3 bases are TGTGCCATCAGCGGACTAGCGGGGGGTGGGAATGAGCAGTTCTTC. This encodes CAISGLAGGGNEQFF.

The gene calls are TRBV15 and TRBJ1-3; D is unclear. Germline CDR1 reads LNHNV; CDR2 reads YYDKDF (reference sequence). V lost 1 base and J lost 0, with 4 bases in between. The CDR3 has 14 amino acids. The DNA of the CDR3 is TGTGCCACCAGCAGAGCGGGCTCTGGAAACACCATATATTTT. This gives the protein CATSRAGSGNTIYF. Together with reference TRBV15 and TRBJ1-3, the CDR3 gives the full variable domain: DAMVIQNPRYQVTQFGKPVTLSCSQTLNHNVMYWYQQKSSQAPKLLFHYYDKDFNNEADTPDNFQSRRPNTSFCFLDIRSPGLGDTAMYLCATSRAGSGNTIYFGEGSWLTVV.

This chain joins TRBV6-1 and TRBJ1-2; possibly TRBD1 for D (5 bases). The V end lost 3 bases, the J end lost 4 bases, and 18 bases lay between the germline ends. The CDR3 has 16 residues. Germline assignment: CDR1 MNHNS and CDR2 SASEGT. CDR3 bases: TGTGCCAGCAGTGATTACCCCTTCCAGGGCAGCTATGGCTACACCTTC. It encodes CASSDYPFQGSYGYTF.

The rearrangement links TRBV10-2 to TRBJ2-5; 14 bases fit TRBD2. Unmatched junction bases numbered 9, after V lost 7 bases and J lost 11 bases. The CDR3 spans 14 residues. CDR1 WSHSY and CDR2 SAAADI come from the germline V gene. The CDR3 sequence is CASKAGTSGGPQYF. DNA for the CDR3: TGCGCCAGCAAAGCCGGGACTAGCGGGGGCCCTCAGTACTTC.

This clone was observed a few times. The chain uses TRBV29-1 and TRBJ1-1; D gene ambiguous. The V gene's germline CDR1 is SQVTM and CDR2 ANQGSEA. The CDR3 sequence is 14 residues long. Between the trimmed V and J ends, which lost 6 bases and 1 base, there was a span of 15 bases. CDR3 sequence: CSVAALLKNTEAFF. CDR3 coding DNA: TGCAGCGTCGCAGCACTACTCAAGAACACTGAAGCTTTCTTT.

In this sample, this clone turned up a few times. This chain connects TRBV6-5 to TRBJ1-5; the match to TRBD1 covers 9 bases. V shed 6 bases, J shed 7 bases, and the junction held 7 bases outside the gene matches. The CDR3 runs 14 residues. Germline loops: CDR1 MNHEY, CDR2 SVGAGI. The CDR3: CASRKQGAWQPQHF. The CDR3 DNA is TGTGCCAGCAGAAAACAGGGGGCTTGGCAGCCCCAGCATTTT.

V gene TRBV9 combines with J gene TRBJ1-2, with 9 bases lining up with TRBD1. Per the germline V gene, CDR1 is SGDLS and CDR2 is YYNGEE. V gave up 5 bases and J gave up 1 base; unmatched junction bases: 3. This CDR3 has 14 amino acids. The CDR3 here is CASSPDRGNYGYTF. The CDR3 DNA reads as TGTGCCAGCAGTCCGGACAGGGGTAACTATGGCTACACCTTC.